This T cell receptor (beta chain) was captured in a study of T cell responses to AZD1222 COVID-19 vaccine. Of note for this clone: Its antigen remains unknown.

Study-wide findings and caveats: Donors were chiefly white British, with a greater number of females, and clonal diversity was perhaps underestimated. The repertoires were collected only after the peak T cell response. After two AZD1222 doses, spike-specific TCR breadth and depth rose versus day 0. Among those given AZD1222, only 6 or 7 were seropositive at baseline.

V dropped 8 bases and J dropped 1; count of bases not matched to a gene: 4. This CDR3 region has 13 residues. Looked up from germline, CDR1 is ENHRY and CDR2 is SYGVKD. Sequenced by immunoSEQ multiplex PCR; TCRdb stores in-frame clones only, minus some. The sample lists 160,000 or so clones; approximately 90% were seen once. The chain couples TRBV10-3 to TRBJ1-1, with 7 bases lining up with TRBD1. The sequence derives from an adult in good health. The specimen comprised peripheral blood, sampled on day 0 of AZD1222 vaccination. CDR3 in amino acids: CAIGGQPNTEAFF. In DNA, the CDR3 is TGTGCCATCGGGGGACAGCCGAACACTGAAGCTTTCTTT.